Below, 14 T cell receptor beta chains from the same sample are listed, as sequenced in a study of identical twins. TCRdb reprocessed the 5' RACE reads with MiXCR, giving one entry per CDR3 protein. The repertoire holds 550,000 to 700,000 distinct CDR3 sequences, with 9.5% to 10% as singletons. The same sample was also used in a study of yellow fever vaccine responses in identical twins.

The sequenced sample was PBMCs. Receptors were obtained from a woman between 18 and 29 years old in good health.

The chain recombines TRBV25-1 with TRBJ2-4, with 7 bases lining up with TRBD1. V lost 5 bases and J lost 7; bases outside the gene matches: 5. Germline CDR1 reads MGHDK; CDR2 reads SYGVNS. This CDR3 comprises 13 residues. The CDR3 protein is CASSHVQGNIQYF. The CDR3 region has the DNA TGTGCCAGCAGTCACGTACAGGGGAACATTCAGTACTTC.

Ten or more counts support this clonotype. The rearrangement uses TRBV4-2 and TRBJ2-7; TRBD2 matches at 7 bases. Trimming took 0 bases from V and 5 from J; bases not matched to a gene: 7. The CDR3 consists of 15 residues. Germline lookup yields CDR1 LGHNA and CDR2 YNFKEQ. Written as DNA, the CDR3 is TGTGCCAGCAGCCAAGAATTAGCGGGTAACCACGAGCAGTACTTC. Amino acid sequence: CASSQELAGNHEQYF.

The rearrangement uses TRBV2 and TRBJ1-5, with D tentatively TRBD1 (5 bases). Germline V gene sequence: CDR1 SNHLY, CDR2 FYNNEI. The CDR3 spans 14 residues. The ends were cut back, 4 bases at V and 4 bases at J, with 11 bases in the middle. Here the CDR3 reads CASSVGRKNQPQHF. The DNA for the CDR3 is TGTGCCAGCAGTGTGGGACGGAAGAATCAGCCCCAGCATTTT.

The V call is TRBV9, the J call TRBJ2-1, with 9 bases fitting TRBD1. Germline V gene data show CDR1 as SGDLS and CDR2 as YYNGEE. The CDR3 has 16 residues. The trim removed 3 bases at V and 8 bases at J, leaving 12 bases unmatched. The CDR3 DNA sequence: TGTGCCAGCAGCGCAGGACAGGGGCAAGGGACGGATGAGCAGTTCTTC. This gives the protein CASSAGQGQGTDEQFF.

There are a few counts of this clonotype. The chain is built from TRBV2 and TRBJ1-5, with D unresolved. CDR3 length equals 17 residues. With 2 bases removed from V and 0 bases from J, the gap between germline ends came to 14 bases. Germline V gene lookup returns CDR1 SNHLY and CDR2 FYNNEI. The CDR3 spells CASSEILGFGSNQPQHF. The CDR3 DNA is TGTGCCAGCAGTGAAATTCTGGGTTTTGGTAGCAATCAGCCCCAGCATTTT.

CDR3 sequence (DNA): TGCAGCGTTGTATTGATGCGGGCTAGCTGGGGAGAGCAGTACTTC. It is translated as CSVVLMRASWGEQYF. The chain couples TRBV29-1 to TRBJ2-7; possible D gene TRBD2, 5 bases. CDR1 is SQVTM, CDR2 ANQGSEA, per germline. This CDR3 comprises 15 residues. V lost 4 bases, J lost 7 bases, and 23 bases lay in between.

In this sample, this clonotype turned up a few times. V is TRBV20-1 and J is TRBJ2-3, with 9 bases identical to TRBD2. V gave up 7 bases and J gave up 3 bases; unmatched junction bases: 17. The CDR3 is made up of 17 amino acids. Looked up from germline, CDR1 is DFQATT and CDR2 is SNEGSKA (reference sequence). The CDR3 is CSVPEGSGGGGTDTQYF. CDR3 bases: TGCAGTGTCCCAGAGGGTAGCGGGGGTGGTGGGACAGATACGCAGTATTTT.

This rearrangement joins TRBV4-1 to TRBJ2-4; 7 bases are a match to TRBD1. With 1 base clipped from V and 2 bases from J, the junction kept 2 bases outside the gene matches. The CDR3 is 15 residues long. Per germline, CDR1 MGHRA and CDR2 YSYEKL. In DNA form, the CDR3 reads TGCGCCAGCAGCCAAGCACAGGGGTCCAAAAACATTCAGTACTTC. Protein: CASSQAQGSKNIQYF.

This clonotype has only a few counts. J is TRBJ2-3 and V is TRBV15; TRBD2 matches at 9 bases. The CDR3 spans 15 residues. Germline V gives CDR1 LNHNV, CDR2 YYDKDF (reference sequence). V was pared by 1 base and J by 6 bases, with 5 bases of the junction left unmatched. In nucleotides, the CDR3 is TGTGCCACCAGCAGAGGAGGACTAGCGCAGGATACGCAGTATTTT. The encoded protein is CATSRGGLAQDTQYF.

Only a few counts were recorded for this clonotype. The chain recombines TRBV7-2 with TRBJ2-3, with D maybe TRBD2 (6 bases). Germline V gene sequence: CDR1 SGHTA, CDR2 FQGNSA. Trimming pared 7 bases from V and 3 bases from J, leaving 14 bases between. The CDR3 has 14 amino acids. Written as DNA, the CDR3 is TGTGCCAGCACCTTCGGGAGACGGACAGATACGCAGTATTTT. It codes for CASTFGRRTDTQYF.

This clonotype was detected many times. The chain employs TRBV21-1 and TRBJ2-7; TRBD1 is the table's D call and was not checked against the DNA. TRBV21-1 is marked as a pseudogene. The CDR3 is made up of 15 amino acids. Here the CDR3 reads CASSRKGQGEYEQYF. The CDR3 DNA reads TGTGCCAGCAGCCGCAAGGGACAGGGTGAATACGAGCAGTACTTC.

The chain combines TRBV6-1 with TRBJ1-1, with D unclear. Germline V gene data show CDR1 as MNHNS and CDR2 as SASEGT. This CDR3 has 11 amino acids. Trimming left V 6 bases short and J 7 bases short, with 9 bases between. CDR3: CASSGVHEAFF. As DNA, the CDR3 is TGTGCCAGCAGCGGGGTCCATGAAGCTTTCTTT.

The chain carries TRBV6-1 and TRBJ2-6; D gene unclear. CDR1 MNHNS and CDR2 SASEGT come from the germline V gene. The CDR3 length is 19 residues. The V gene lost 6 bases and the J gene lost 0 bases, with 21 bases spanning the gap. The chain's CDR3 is CASSRRGMAIFSGANVLTF. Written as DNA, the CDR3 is TGTGCCAGCAGCCGCCGTGGGATGGCGATTTTCTCTGGGGCCAACGTCCTGACTTTC.

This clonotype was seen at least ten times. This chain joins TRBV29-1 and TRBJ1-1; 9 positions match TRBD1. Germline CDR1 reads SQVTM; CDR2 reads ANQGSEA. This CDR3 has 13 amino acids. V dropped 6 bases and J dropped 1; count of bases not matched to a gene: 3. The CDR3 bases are TGCAGCGTCGCGACAGGGGGGAACACTGAAGCTTTCTTT. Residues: CSVATGGNTEAFF.